The next 31 T cell receptor beta chains were all read from a single sample in a study of OX40 agonist ivuxolimab in advanced cancers. The table came from immunoSEQ multiplex PCR; TCRdb's copy has only in-frame clones and leaves some out. Altogether over 5,500 clones are present, about 85% being singletons, with the ten largest covering approximately 28%. This material consisted of CD4+ or CD8+ T cells sorted from blood, taken in a trial of the OX40 agonist ivuxolimab. These receptors were obtained from an adult with an advanced solid tumor such as melanoma, head and neck, liver or kidney cancer.

This clone was seen once. This sequence joins TRBV6-6 and TRBJ2-3; maybe TRBD2 (5 bases). V lost 2 bases and J lost 4, with 10 bases in between. CDR1 is MNHNY and CDR2 is SVGAGI in the germline V gene (reference sequence). The CDR3 spans 14 residues. Here the CDR3 reads CASSYVRGADTQYF. The CDR3 DNA is TGTGCCAGCAGTTACGTTCGGGGTGCAGATACGCAGTATTTT.

The gene calls are TRBV25-1 and TRBJ2-3; TRBD2 aligns across 8 bases. The V gene end was trimmed by 8 bases and the J gene end by 4 bases; junction bases not matched to a gene: 5. The CDR3 is 13 amino acids. Germline CDR1 reads MGHDK; CDR2 reads SYGVNS. CDR3 DNA: TGTGCCAGCGGCAGGGGACTAGCAGATACGCAGTATTTT. Its translation is CASGRGLADTQYF.

In regard to this clone: This same CDR3 is encoded by further DNA sequences in the sample. This rearrangement joins TRBV9 to TRBJ2-2; no firm D call. Germline values: CDR1 SGDLS, CDR2 YYNGEE. Trimming took 0 bases from V and 5 from J, leaving 5 bases between them. The CDR3 sequence is 13 residues long. CDR3: CASSVAGTGELFF. The CDR3 coding sequence is TGTGCCAGCAGCGTAGCGGGTACCGGGGAGCTGTTTTTT.

The chain employs TRBV7-2 and TRBJ2-3; D might be TRBD2 (7 bases). This CDR3 has 14 residues. Between the trimmed V and J ends, which lost 3 bases and 3 bases, there was a span of 10 bases. CDR1 SGHTA and CDR2 FQGNSA come from the germline V gene. Written as DNA, the CDR3 is TGTGCCAGCAGCTTGGAGGGGGGGACAGATACGCAGTATTTT. Translated, it gives CASSLEGGTDTQYF.

V and J are TRBV11-2 and TRBJ2-1; D unresolved. Trimming stripped 3 bases from V and 4 bases from J, with 7 bases between. The germline V gene has CDR1 SGHAT and CDR2 FQNNGV. The CDR3 consists of 13 residues. The CDR3 protein is CASSFATYNEQFF. In DNA form, the CDR3 reads TGTGCCAGCAGCTTTGCGACTTACAATGAGCAGTTCTTC.

V is TRBV10-3 and J is TRBJ1-2; D is unclear. The V and J ends lost 0 bases and 8 bases respectively, with 7 bases between them. The CDR3 loop spans 12 amino acids. Germline CDR1 is ENHRY and CDR2 is SYGVKD. CDR3 sequence (DNA): TGTGCCATCAGTGAGTCAAATGCCGGCTACACCTTC. It encodes CAISESNAGYTF.

J is TRBJ2-3 and V is TRBV7-8; a weak D match, TRBD1 (6 bases). CDR1 is SGHVS, CDR2 FQNEAQ, per germline. The germline V and J ends were trimmed by 4 bases and 0 bases, with 11 bases remaining between them. This CDR3 contains 15 residues. The CDR3 region is CASSSGHFSTDTQYF. CDR3 coding DNA: TGTGCCAGCAGCTCGGGACACTTTAGCACAGATACGCAGTATTTT.

The chain joins TRBV2 to TRBJ1-6, with TRBD1 matching 7 bases. Germline CDR1 and CDR2: SNHLY and FYNNEI. V trimming: 0 bases; J trimming: 5 bases; junction bases outside the gene matches: 10. This CDR3 has 18 residues. In DNA, the CDR3 is TGTGCCAGCAGTGAAGCGCCATGGTCAGGGGGGAATAATTCACCCCTCCACTTT. The encoded protein is CASSEAPWSGGNNSPLHF.

This clone was picked up one time. The chain couples TRBV7-6 to TRBJ2-7; D may be TRBD1 (7 bases). Germline values: CDR1 SGHVS, CDR2 FNYEAQ. The CDR3 runs to 14 residues. Trimming took 3 bases from V and 2 from J, leaving 11 bases between them. CDR3 in DNA: TGTGCCAGCAGCTTTGGCAGGGGGGCCTACGAGCAGTACTTC. This sequence encodes CASSFGRGAYEQYF.

This clone has a handful of counts. The chain uses TRBV7-9 and TRBJ2-7; 8 bases fit TRBD1. This CDR3 contains 13 residues. V shed 5 bases, J shed 12 bases, and the junction held 12 bases outside the gene matches. Per germline, CDR1 SEHNR and CDR2 FQNEAQ (reference sequence). The CDR3 is CASSPPDREYPYF. CDR3 sequence (DNA): TGTGCCAGCAGCCCCCCGGACAGGGAATACCCGTACTTC.

The CDR3 DNA follows: TGTGCCTGGAGTGCGCAACAGAACACTGAAGCTTTCTTT. Encoded protein: CAWSAQQNTEAFF. The genes are TRBV30 and TRBJ1-1; D gene unclear. Trimming stripped 1 base from V and 1 base from J, with 7 bases between. Looked up from germline, CDR1 is GTSNPN and CDR2 is SVGIG (reference sequence). The CDR3 runs 13 residues.

The chain uses TRBV7-9 and TRBJ2-3; 8 bases line up with TRBD2. The CDR3 spans 17 residues. With 5 bases clipped from V and 0 bases from J, the junction kept 10 bases outside the gene matches. Germline values: CDR1 SEHNR, CDR2 FQNEAQ (reference sequence). As DNA, the CDR3 is TGTGCCAGCAGCCCGCGTCGCGGGGGGCCGAGCACAGATACGCAGTATTTT. Translating gives CASSPRRGGPSTDTQYF. Using reference TRBV7-9 and TRBJ2-3 for the parts outside the CDR3, the full variable domain is DTGVSQNPRHKITKRGQNVTFRCDPISEHNRLYWYRQTLGQGPEFLTYFQNEAQLEKSRLLSDRFSAERPKGSFSTLEIQRTEQGDSAMYLCASSPRRGGPSTDTQYFGPGTRLTVL.

This clone has just a few counts. The chain is built from TRBV5-8 and TRBJ2-1; 11 bases line up with TRBD2. The CDR3 loop spans 16 amino acids. CDR1 is SGHTS and CDR2 is YDEGEE in the germline V gene. V lost 4 bases and J lost 2; bases outside the gene matches: 5. CDR3 amino acids: CASSAQLAGAYNEQFF. The CDR3, as DNA: TGTGCCAGCAGCGCCCAACTAGCGGGAGCCTACAATGAGCAGTTCTTC.

The chain employs TRBV27 and TRBJ2-7; D ambiguous. Germline V gene data show CDR1 as MNHEY and CDR2 as SMNVEV (reference sequence). The CDR3 runs 13 residues. Trimming left V 5 bases short and J 2 bases short, with 10 bases between. As DNA, the CDR3 is TGTGCCAGCAGTAAAGGGCAAACCTACGAGCAGTACTTC. Its protein is CASSKGQTYEQYF.

J is TRBJ1-1 and V is TRBV7-9; 12 nucleotides match TRBD1. Per the germline V gene, CDR1 is SEHNR and CDR2 is FQNEAQ (reference sequence). Germline trimming cut 1 base from V and 10 bases from J; bases unmatched to any gene: 13. The CDR3 has 17 amino acids. CDR3 protein: CASSLGTRDRGRPPAFF. For the CDR3, the DNA is TGTGCCAGCAGCTTAGGGACTCGGGACAGGGGGCGACCGCCAGCTTTCTTT.

V and J are TRBV5-4 and TRBJ2-1; 11 bases align to TRBD2. The J segment lost 0 bases and the V segment lost 4 bases, leaving 6 bases of the junction unmatched. CDR1 is SGHNT, CDR2 YYREEE, per germline (reference sequence). CDR3 length equals 17 residues. CDR3 loop: CASSRLAGGSSYNEQFF. CDR3 nucleotide sequence: TGTGCCAGCAGCCGATTAGCGGGGGGGAGCTCCTACAATGAGCAGTTCTTC.

V gene TRBV6-5 combines with J gene TRBJ1-2; D is unclear. The CDR3 sequence is 13 residues long. With 7 bases removed from V and 4 bases from J, the gap between germline ends came to 13 bases. Germline V lookup: CDR1 MNHEY, CDR2 SVGAGI. The CDR3, as DNA: TGTGCCAGCACTGCGGGCTCGGGCTATGGCTACACCTTC. Translating it yields CASTAGSGYGYTF.

J is TRBJ2-1 and V is TRBV6-6; the D gene is possibly TRBD2 (5 bases). This CDR3 comprises 15 residues. The V gene's germline CDR1 is MNHNY and CDR2 SVGAGI (reference sequence). Deletions cut 4 bases from V and 8 bases from J, with 18 bases between. CDR3 sequence (DNA): TGTGCCAGCAGTTTCCTCCCGCAGCTAGCCCATGAGCAGTTCTTC. As protein: CASSFLPQLAHEQFF.

The chain links TRBV29-1 to TRBJ2-1, with D perhaps TRBD2 (6 bases). CDR3 size: 14 residues. Germline-derived CDR1 and CDR2 are SQVTM and ANQGSEA. The V gene lost 8 bases and the J gene lost 7 bases, with 21 bases spanning the gap. The CDR3 bases are TGCAGCACCACCGGGACTGAGATATGGAATGAGCAGTTCTTC. Its protein is CSTTGTEIWNEQFF.

This chain links TRBV5-1 with TRBJ1-2; D possibly corresponds to TRBD1 (5 bases). The CDR3 consists of 13 residues. Germline loops: CDR1 SGHRS, CDR2 YFSETQ. V gave up 0 bases and J gave up 2 bases, with 5 bases separating them. The CDR3 reads CASSLGGNYGYTF. CDR3 bases: TGCGCCAGCAGCTTGGGGGGGAACTATGGCTACACCTTC. Filled out from reference TRBV5-1 and TRBJ1-2, the complete variable domain reads KAGVTQTPRYLIKTRGQQVTLSCSPISGHRSVSWYQQTPGQGLQFLFEYFSETQRNKGNFPGRFSGRQFSNSRSEMNVSTLELGDSALYLCASSLGGNYGYTFGSGTRLTVV.

This chain connects TRBV29-1 to TRBJ1-1; the match to TRBD1 covers 8 bases. Germline V gene data show CDR1 as SQVTM and CDR2 as ANQGSEA. Trimming cost V 7 bases and J 0 bases; bases outside gene matches: 13. The CDR3 spans 16 residues. CDR3 sequence (DNA): TGCAGCGGCTCGTCCGGGACAGGCTTCTTGAACACTGAAGCTTTCTTT. This translates into CSGSSGTGFLNTEAFF.

The chain couples TRBV11-2 to TRBJ2-7; TRBD2 aligns across 9 bases. This CDR3 comprises 17 residues. In germline, CDR1 is SGHAT, CDR2 FQNNGV. Losses at the gene ends were 4 bases for V and 3 bases for J; bases not matched to a gene: 13. The CDR3 DNA sequence: TGTGCCAGCAGCTCGGTCGTGATAGCGGGGGAGTTCTACGAGCAGTACTTC. Protein product: CASSSVVIAGEFYEQYF.

The genes are TRBV4-1 and TRBJ1-1, with 8 bases matching TRBD1. V trimming: 6 bases; J trimming: 4 bases; junction bases outside the gene matches: 10. The CDR3 is 15 residues long. CDR1 and CDR2 from the germline V gene are MGHRA and YSYEKL. CDR3 region: CASSPDPGQGTEAFF. CDR3 nucleotides: TGCGCCAGCAGTCCCGACCCCGGACAGGGCACTGAAGCTTTCTTT.

J is TRBJ2-5 and V is TRBV10-3; D might be TRBD2 (5 bases). The J call may be faulty, since TRBJ2-7 better matches the DNA end. The CDR3 is made up of 14 amino acids. Looked up from germline, CDR1 is ENHRY and CDR2 is SYGVKD. The DNA for the CDR3 is TGTGCCATCAGTGAGTCGAGGGAATTGGTCGAGCAGTACTTC. It translates to CAISESRELVEQYF.

This clone occurred a few times. The chain couples TRBV7-2 to TRBJ2-1, with 8 bases matching TRBD2. The V segment lost 5 bases and the J segment 1 base; nucleotides outside the gene matches: 13. CDR3 length: 18 amino acids. Germline assignment: CDR1 SGHTA and CDR2 FQGNSA. Written as DNA, the CDR3 is TGTGCCAGCAGCCTAGAGGCGGGGGGTCCTAGGTCCTACAATGAGCAGTTCTTC. Translation gives CASSLEAGGPRSYNEQFF.

CDR3 bases: TGTGCCAGCAGTTACTCTCACACCGGGGAGCTGTTTTTT. Its protein is CASSYSHTGELFF. This chain joins TRBV6-5 and TRBJ2-2; no firm D call. CDR3 length: 13 amino acids. Germline values: CDR1 MNHEY, CDR2 SVGAGI. V was pared by 0 bases and J by 3 bases, with 2 bases between.

The J gene is TRBJ2-7, the V gene TRBV6-5; D is unclear. Trimming pared 4 bases from V and 2 bases from J, leaving 9 bases between. Germline assignment: CDR1 MNHEY and CDR2 SVGAGI. The CDR3 is made up of 13 amino acids. CDR3 coding DNA: TGTGCCAGCAGTTCCCAGGCCCCCTACGAGCAGTACTTC. Protein: CASSSQAPYEQYF.

V and J are TRBV4-3 and TRBJ1-1; unclear D gene. The V gene lost 2 bases and the J gene lost 0 bases, with 10 bases spanning the gap. CDR3 size: 15 residues. Germline V gives CDR1 LGHNA, CDR2 YSLEER. The CDR3 loop is CASSQLGQVNTEAFF. The CDR3 DNA reads TGCGCCAGCAGCCAATTAGGGCAGGTGAACACTGAAGCTTTCTTT.

The chain employs TRBV7-9 and TRBJ2-5; 8 bases are a match to TRBD2. The CDR3 totals 15 residues. The germline V gene encodes CDR1 SEHNR and CDR2 FQNEAQ (reference sequence). J lost 2 bases, V lost 6 bases, and 8 bases had no gene match. CDR3 DNA: TGTGCCAGCAGGCCAGCCGGGGGGGTTCAAGAGACCCAGTACTTC. Amino acid sequence: CASRPAGGVQETQYF.

The rearrangement links TRBV6-5 to TRBJ2-7; TRBD2 matches at 14 bases. The CDR3 length is 15 residues. The V gene end was trimmed by 0 bases and the J gene end by 5 bases; junction bases not matched to a gene: 0. Germline lookup yields CDR1 MNHEY and CDR2 SVGAGI. As DNA, the CDR3 is TGTGCCAGCAGTTACTCGGGACTAGCGGGGGACGAGCAGTACTTC. Its translation is CASSYSGLAGDEQYF.

The chain links TRBV9 to TRBJ2-6, with a tentative D call TRBD1 (5 bases). The CDR3 has 15 amino acids. The V gene lost 3 bases and the J gene lost 2 bases, with 9 bases spanning the gap. Germline lookup yields CDR1 SGDLS and CDR2 YYNGEE. CDR3 loop: CASSASGTGANVLTF. Written as DNA, the CDR3 is TGTGCCAGCAGCGCCTCAGGGACTGGGGCCAACGTCCTGACTTTC.